Listed here are 14 T cell receptor beta chains from one sample, sequenced in a study of T cells in localized non-small cell lung cancer. Assay: immunoSEQ multiplex PCR; the TCRdb copy retains only in-frame clones and omits some. The repertoire consists of about 2,500 clones, with 36% occurring once and the leading ten covering around 4%. The material was lymph node tissue, obtained before any cancer treatment. All receptors derive from an older male donor with stage II squamous cell lung carcinoma.

V usage is TRBV14 and J usage is TRBJ1-2, with D unresolved. The V end was cut by 4 bases, the J end by 8 bases, with 17 bases between. CDR1 SGHDN and CDR2 FVKESK come from the germline V gene. The CDR3 contains 14 residues. The CDR3 region is CASSPGPGRLGYTF. The CDR3 DNA follows: TGTGCCAGCAGCCCCGGGCCCGGTAGACTGGGCTACACCTTC.

The V gene is TRBV6-8, the J gene TRBJ1-3; 7 bases line up with TRBD1. The germline CDR1 and CDR2 sequences are MNHGY and SAAAGT. J gave up 1 base and V 0 bases, and 0 bases lay outside the gene matches. The CDR3 runs to 15 residues. In DNA, the CDR3 is TGTGCCAGCAGTTACTCGGACAGGTCTGGAAACACCATATATTTT. This sequence encodes CASSYSDRSGNTIYF.

This rearrangement joins TRBV11-3 to TRBJ2-5; 7 positions agree with TRBD1. This CDR3 has 14 residues. Germline CDR1 reads SGHNT; CDR2 reads YENEEA. The J segment lost 1 base and the V segment lost 6 bases, leaving 5 bases of the junction unmatched. DNA of the CDR3: TGTGCCAGCAGTAGGGACAGTTTCCAAGAGACCCAGTACTTC. It yields the protein CASSRDSFQETQYF.

This clone came up once. The chain employs TRBV19 and TRBJ1-1; 10 bases align to TRBD1. The V gene end was trimmed by 8 bases and the J gene end by 11 bases; junction bases not matched to a gene: 11. The CDR3 runs to 13 residues. Germline assignment: CDR1 LNHDA and CDR2 SQIVND (reference sequence). The CDR3 nucleotides are TGTGCCAGTTCTCCGGGACAGGGGATGGGGGCTTTCTTT. Translation gives CASSPGQGMGAFF.

This clone is labeled medium-sized. The chain employs TRBV11-3 and TRBJ1-2; D possibly corresponds to TRBD1 (5 bases). The V end was cut by 6 bases, the J end by 1 base, with 18 bases between. CDR3 size: 16 residues. Per germline, CDR1 SGHNT and CDR2 YENEEA. The CDR3, as DNA: TGTGCCAGCAGACCAACCTTGGGGGGGAGTAACTATGGCTACACCTTC. Its protein is CASRPTLGGSNYGYTF. Full variable domain (remainder filled in from reference TRBV11-3 and TRBJ1-2): EAGVVQSPRYKIIEKKQPVAFWCNPISGHNTLYWYLQNLGQGPELLIRYENEEAVDDSQLPKDRFSAERLKGVDSTLKIQPAELGDSAVYLCASRPTLGGSNYGYTFGSGTRLTVV.

The rearrangement links TRBV11-3 to TRBJ2-1; 8 bases align to TRBD1. This CDR3 contains 15 residues. J was trimmed by 3 bases and V by 1 base; bases with no gene match: 2. Germline V CDR1 and CDR2: SGHNT, YENEEA. The CDR3 DNA is TGTGCCAGCAGCTTAGGGACAGGGTTCTACAATGAGCAGTTCTTC. Residues: CASSLGTGFYNEQFF.

This clone was seen more than once but under ten times. The V call is TRBV11-3, the J call TRBJ1-1; D call uncertain. The CDR3 contains 16 residues. Germline CDR1 and CDR2: SGHNT and YENEEA. Trimming left V 3 bases short and J 2 bases short, with 16 bases between. CDR3 sequence (DNA): TGTGCCAGCAGCTTGCCCGTGAAGGGCGTCAACACTGAAGCTTTCTTT. This encodes CASSLPVKGVNTEAFF.

The rearrangement links TRBV6-8 to TRBJ2-7; D remains unclear. CDR1 and CDR2 from the germline V gene are MNHGY and SAAAGT. The CDR3 has 15 residues. V lost 4 bases and J lost 0, with 13 bases in between. The CDR3, as DNA: TGTGCCAGCAGTTCCCCCAGCGCAGGCTCCTACGAGCAGTACTTC. It specifies CASSSPSAGSYEQYF.

The chain joins TRBV15 to TRBJ1-2, with D hard to call. Germline assignment: CDR1 LNHNV and CDR2 YYDKDF (reference sequence). The CDR3 extends over 14 amino acids. The V and J ends lost 3 bases and 8 bases respectively, with 16 bases between them. This CDR3 is CATSRATPSQGYTF. DNA for the CDR3: TGTGCCACCAGCAGGGCAACCCCTAGCCAGGGCTACACCTTC.

This clone was seen more than once but under ten times. The rearrangement links TRBV9 to TRBJ2-3; the D gene could be TRBD1 or TRBD2 (5 bases each). Trimming shortened V by 6 bases and J by 0 bases, and 14 bases separated the two germline ends. Germline CDR1 reads SGDLS; CDR2 reads YYNGEE. The CDR3 runs to 15 residues. CDR3 bases: TGTGCCAGCATTCCGGGACGAAGTAGCACAGATACGCAGTATTTT. Protein product: CASIPGRSSTDTQYF.

This chain uses TRBV6-8 with TRBJ2-2; possibly TRBD2 for D (5 bases). Germline CDR1 and CDR2: MNHGY and SAAAGT. V shed 4 bases and J shed 3 bases, with 18 bases lying between them. This CDR3 contains 17 residues. CDR3 loop: CASSSASGASYTGELFF. In DNA form, the CDR3 reads TGTGCCAGCAGTTCCGCGTCAGGTGCTAGCTACACCGGGGAGCTGTTTTTT.

The chain links TRBV19 to TRBJ1-3, with 7 bases fitting TRBD1. The CDR3 has 14 amino acids. Germline V gives CDR1 LNHDA, CDR2 SQIVND (reference sequence). The trim removed 6 bases at V and 4 bases at J, leaving 6 bases unmatched. CDR3 in DNA: TGTGCCAGTAGCCACAGGGGTTCAGGAAACACCATATATTTT. Its translation: CASSHRGSGNTIYF.

The chain combines TRBV14 with TRBJ2-1, with D perhaps matching TRBD1 (5 bases). Trimming cost V 0 bases and J 4 bases, with 13 bases left between them. CDR1 is SGHDN and CDR2 is FVKESK in the germline V gene. The length of the CDR3 is 16 residues. CDR3 amino acids: CASSQDGRAFYNEQFF. CDR3 nucleotide sequence: TGTGCCAGCAGCCAAGACGGCAGGGCCTTTTACAATGAGCAGTTCTTC.

V gene TRBV30 combines with J gene TRBJ1-3; D is ambiguous. Trimming took off 3 bases at V and 0 bases at J, with 9 bases between the two ends. The CDR3 is 14 residues long. Per the germline V gene, CDR1 is GTSNPN and CDR2 is SVGIG (reference sequence). CDR3: CAWRGPSSGNTIYF. The CDR3, as DNA: TGTGCCTGGAGGGGTCCTAGCTCTGGAAACACCATATATTTT.